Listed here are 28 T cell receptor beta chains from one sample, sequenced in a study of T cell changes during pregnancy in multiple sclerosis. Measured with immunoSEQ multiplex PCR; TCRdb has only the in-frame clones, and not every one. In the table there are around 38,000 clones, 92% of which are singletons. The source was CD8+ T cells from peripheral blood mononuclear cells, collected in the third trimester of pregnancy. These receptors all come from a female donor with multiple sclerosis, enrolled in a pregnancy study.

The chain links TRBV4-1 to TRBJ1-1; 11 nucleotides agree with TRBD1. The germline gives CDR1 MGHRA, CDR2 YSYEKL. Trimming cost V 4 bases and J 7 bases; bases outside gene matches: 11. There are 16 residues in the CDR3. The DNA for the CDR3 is TGCGCCAGCAGCCTGACTCACCGGGACAGGGGGGATGAAGCTTTCTTT. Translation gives CASSLTHRDRGDEAFF.

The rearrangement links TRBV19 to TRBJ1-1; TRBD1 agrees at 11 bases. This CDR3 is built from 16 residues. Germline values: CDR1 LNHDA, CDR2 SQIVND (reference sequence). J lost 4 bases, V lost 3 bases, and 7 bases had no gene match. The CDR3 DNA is TGTGCCAGTAGTATGAGAGGGGACAGGGGGTTCACTGAAGCTTTCTTT. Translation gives CASSMRGDRGFTEAFF.

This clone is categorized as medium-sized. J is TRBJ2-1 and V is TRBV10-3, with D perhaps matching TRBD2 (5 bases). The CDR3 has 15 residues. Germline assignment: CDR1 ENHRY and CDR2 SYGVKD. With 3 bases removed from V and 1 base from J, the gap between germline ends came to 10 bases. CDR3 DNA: TGTGCCATCAGTGAAGCGGACCAATCCTACAATGAGCAGTTCTTC. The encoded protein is CAISEADQSYNEQFF.

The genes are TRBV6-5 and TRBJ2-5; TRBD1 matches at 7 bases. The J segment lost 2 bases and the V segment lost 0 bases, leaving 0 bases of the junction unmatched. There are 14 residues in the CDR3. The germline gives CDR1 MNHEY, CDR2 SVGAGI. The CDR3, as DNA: TGTGCCAGCAGTTACTCGGGACAGCAAGAGACCCAGTACTTC. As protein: CASSYSGQQETQYF.

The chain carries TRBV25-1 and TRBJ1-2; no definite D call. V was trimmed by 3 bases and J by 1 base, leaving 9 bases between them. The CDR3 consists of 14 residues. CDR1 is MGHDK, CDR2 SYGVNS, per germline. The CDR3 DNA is TGTGCCAGCAGTGACCCCGGGTTTAACTATGGCTACACCTTC. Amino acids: CASSDPGFNYGYTF.

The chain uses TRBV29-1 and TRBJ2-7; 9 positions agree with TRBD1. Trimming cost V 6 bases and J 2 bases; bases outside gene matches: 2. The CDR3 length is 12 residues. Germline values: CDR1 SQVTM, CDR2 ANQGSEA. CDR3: CSVGDRAYEQYF. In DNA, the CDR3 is TGCAGCGTGGGGGACAGGGCCTACGAGCAGTACTTC.

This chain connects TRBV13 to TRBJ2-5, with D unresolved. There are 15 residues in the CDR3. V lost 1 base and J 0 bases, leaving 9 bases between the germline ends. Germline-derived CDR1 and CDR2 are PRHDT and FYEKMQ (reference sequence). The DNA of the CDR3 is TGTGCCAGCAGCTTAGCGGCGGAATACCAAGAGACCCAGTACTTC. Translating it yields CASSLAAEYQETQYF.

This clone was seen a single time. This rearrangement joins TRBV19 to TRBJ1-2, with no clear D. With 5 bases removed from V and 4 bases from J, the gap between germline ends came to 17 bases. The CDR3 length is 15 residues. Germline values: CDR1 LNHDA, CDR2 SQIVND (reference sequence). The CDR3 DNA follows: TGTGCCAGTAGTCCCACACTCGAGGGAGCCTATGGCTACACCTTC. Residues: CASSPTLEGAYGYTF.

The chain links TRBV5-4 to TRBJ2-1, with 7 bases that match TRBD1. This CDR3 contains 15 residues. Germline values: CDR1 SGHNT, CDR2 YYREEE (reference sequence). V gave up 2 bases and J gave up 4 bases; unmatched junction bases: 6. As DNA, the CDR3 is TGTGCCAGCAGCTTTTGGGACAGCCGATACAATGAGCAGTTCTTC. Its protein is CASSFWDSRYNEQFF.

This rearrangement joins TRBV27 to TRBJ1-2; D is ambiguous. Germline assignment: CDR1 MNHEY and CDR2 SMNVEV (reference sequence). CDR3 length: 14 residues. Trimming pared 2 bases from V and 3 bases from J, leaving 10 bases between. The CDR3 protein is CASSLRGSYYGYTF. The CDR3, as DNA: TGTGCCAGCAGTTTAAGAGGGTCTTACTATGGCTACACCTTC.

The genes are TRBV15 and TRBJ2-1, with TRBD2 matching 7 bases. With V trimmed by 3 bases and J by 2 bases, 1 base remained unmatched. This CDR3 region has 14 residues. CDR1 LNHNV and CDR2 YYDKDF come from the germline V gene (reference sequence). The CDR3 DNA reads TGTGCCACCAGCAGGAGCGGGGCCTACAATGAGCAGTTCTTC. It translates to CATSRSGAYNEQFF.

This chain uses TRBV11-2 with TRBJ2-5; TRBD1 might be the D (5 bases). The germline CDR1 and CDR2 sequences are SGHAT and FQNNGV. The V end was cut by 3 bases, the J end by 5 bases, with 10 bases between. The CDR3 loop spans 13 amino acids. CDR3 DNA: TGTGCCAGCAGCTTTTGGGCAGGGGAGACCCAGTACTTC. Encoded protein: CASSFWAGETQYF.

CDR3 sequence (DNA): TGTGCCAGCAGTTCGTTCGACAGAGGAAATCAGCCCCAGCATTTT. Translated, it gives CASSSFDRGNQPQHF. This chain connects TRBV28 to TRBJ1-5, with D tentatively TRBD1 (5 bases). CDR3 length: 15 residues. V gave up 4 bases and J gave up 4 bases, with 14 bases separating them. Germline CDR1 reads MDHEN; CDR2 reads SYDVKM.

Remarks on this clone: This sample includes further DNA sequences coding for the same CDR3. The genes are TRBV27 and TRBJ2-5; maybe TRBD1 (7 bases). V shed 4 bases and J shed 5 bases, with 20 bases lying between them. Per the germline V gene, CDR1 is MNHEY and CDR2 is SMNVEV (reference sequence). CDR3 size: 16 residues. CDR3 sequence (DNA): TGTGCCAGCAGTTCGACGACAGGGAGGATGTCGGAGACCCAGTACTTC. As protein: CASSSTTGRMSETQYF.

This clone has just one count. The CDR3 spells CATSSHTDTQYF. In nucleotides, the CDR3 is TGTGCCACCAGCAGCCACACAGATACGCAGTATTTT. This chain connects TRBV15 to TRBJ2-3; D not certain. The CDR3 consists of 12 residues. The ends were cut back, 3 bases at V and 2 bases at J, with 3 bases in the middle. Germline V lookup: CDR1 LNHNV, CDR2 YYDKDF (reference sequence).

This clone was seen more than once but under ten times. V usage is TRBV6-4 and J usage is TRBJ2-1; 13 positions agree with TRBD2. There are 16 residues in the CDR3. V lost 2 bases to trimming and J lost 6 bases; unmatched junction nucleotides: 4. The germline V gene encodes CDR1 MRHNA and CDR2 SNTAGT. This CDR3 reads CASSDTGTSGVNEQFF. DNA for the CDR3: TGTGCCAGCAGTGACACCGGGACTAGCGGGGTCAATGAGCAGTTCTTC.

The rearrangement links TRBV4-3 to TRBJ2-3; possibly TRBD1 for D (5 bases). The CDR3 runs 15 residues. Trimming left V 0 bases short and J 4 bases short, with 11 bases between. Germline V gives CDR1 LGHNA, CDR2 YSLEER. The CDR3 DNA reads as TGCGCCAGCAGCCAAGATTGGCAGGGCCCAGATACGCAGTATTTT. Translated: CASSQDWQGPDTQYF.

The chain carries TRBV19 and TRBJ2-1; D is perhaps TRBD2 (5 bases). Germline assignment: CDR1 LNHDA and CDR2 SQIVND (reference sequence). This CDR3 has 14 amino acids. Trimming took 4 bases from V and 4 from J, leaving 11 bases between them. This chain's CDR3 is CASSTPDLYNEQFF. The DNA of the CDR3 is TGTGCCAGTAGTACGCCGGACTTATACAATGAGCAGTTCTTC.

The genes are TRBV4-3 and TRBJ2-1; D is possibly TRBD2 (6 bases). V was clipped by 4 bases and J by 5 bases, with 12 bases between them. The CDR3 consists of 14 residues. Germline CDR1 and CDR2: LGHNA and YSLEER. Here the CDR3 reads CASSLGTGNNEQFF. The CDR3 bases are TGCGCCAGCAGCCTCGGGACTGGTAACAATGAGCAGTTCTTC.

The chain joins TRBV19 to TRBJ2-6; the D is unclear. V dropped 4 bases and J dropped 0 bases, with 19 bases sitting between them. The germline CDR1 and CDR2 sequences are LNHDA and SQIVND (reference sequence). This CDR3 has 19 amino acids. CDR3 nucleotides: TGTGCCAGTAGTACAGACCTCAATAGACACGTCTCTGGGGCCAACGTCCTGACTTTC. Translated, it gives CASSTDLNRHVSGANVLTF.

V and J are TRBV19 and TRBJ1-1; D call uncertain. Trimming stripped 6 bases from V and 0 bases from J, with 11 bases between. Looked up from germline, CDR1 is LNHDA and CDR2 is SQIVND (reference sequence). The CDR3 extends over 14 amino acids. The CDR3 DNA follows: TGTGCCAGTAGGAACCTACGCATGAACACTGAAGCTTTCTTT. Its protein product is CASRNLRMNTEAFF.

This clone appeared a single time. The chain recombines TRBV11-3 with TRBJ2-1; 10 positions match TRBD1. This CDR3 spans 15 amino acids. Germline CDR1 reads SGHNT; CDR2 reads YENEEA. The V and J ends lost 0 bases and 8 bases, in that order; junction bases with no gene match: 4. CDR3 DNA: TGTGCCAGCAGCTTAGACGGGACAGGGGAGGATGAGCAGTTCTTC. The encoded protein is CASSLDGTGEDEQFF.

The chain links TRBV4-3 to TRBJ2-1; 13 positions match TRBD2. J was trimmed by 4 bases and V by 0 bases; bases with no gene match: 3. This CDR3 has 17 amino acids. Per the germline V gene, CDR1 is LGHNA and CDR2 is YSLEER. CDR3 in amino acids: CASSQEWTSGSYNEQFF. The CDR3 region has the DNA TGCGCCAGCAGCCAAGAATGGACTAGCGGGAGTTACAATGAGCAGTTCTTC.

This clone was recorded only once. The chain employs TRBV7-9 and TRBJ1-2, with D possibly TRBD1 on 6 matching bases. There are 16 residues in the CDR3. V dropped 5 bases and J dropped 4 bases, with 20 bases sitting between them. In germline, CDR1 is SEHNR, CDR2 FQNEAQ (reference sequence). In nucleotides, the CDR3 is TGTGCCAGCAGCGATAGGGGGTCGGCAGACCCCTATGGCTACACCTTC. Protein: CASSDRGSADPYGYTF.

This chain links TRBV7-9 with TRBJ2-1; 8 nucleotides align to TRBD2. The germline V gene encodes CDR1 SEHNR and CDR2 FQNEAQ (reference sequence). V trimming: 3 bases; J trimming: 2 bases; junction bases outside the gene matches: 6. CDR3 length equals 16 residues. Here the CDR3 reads CASSLDAGGTYNEQFF. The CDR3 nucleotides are TGTGCCAGCAGCTTGGACGCGGGGGGCACCTACAATGAGCAGTTCTTC.

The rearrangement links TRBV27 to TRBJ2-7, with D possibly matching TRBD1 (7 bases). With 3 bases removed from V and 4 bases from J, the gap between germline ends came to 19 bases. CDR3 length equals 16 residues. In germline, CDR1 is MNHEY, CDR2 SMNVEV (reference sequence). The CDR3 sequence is CASSFQGGETFYEQYF. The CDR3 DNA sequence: TGTGCCAGCAGTTTCCAGGGGGGCGAGACATTTTACGAGCAGTACTTC.

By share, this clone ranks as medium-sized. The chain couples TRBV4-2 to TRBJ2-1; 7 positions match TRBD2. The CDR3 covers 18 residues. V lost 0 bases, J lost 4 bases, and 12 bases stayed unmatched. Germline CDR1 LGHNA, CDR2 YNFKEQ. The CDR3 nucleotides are TGTGCCAGCAGCCAAGATAGAATGTGGGACTACATATACAATGAGCAGTTCTTC. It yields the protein CASSQDRMWDYIYNEQFF.

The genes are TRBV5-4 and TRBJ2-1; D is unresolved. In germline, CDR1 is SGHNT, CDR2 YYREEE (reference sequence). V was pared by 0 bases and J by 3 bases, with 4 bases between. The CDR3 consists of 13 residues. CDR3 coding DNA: TGTGCCAGCAGCTTGGAGAGCTACAATGAGCAGTTCTTC. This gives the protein CASSLESYNEQFF.